The 6 T cell receptor beta chains given below trace back to one sample, sequenced in a study of blood T cell repertoires in COVID-19. Libraries were prepared by immunoSEQ multiplex PCR; TCRdb keeps only in-frame clonotypes and omits some of them. The sample records about 180,000 clones, about 81% being singletons. The sample taken for sequencing was peripheral blood. These receptors originate from a woman aged 80 or over with COVID-19, enrolled during active disease.

V usage is TRBV9 and J usage is TRBJ1-1; TRBD1 matches 8 bases. V lost 4 bases to trimming and J lost 1 base; unmatched junction nucleotides: 6. Per the germline V gene, CDR1 is SGDLS and CDR2 is YYNGEE. The CDR3 is made up of 15 amino acids. The CDR3 region is CASSPFGTGNTEAFF. CDR3 bases: TGTGCCAGCAGCCCCTTCGGGACAGGGAACACTGAAGCTTTCTTT.

The chain uses TRBV5-1 and TRBJ2-3, with 10 bases aligning to TRBD2. Germline-derived CDR1 and CDR2 are SGHRS and YFSETQ. CDR3 size: 20 residues. The junction had 15 bases not matched to a gene; V was cut back by 0 bases and J by 2 bases. The CDR3 DNA sequence: TGCGCCAGCAGCTTGGCCCCTAGCGGGAGACGAATTTCGACCACAGATACGCAGTATTTT. Protein product: CASSLAPSGRRISTTDTQYF. The full variable domain, in which reference TRBV5-1 and TRBJ2-3 provide the parts outside the CDR3, is KAGVTQTPRYLIKTRGQQVTLSCSPISGHRSVSWYQQTPGQGLQFLFEYFSETQRNKGNFPGRFSGRQFSNSRSEMNVSTLELGDSALYLCASSLAPSGRRISTTDTQYFGPGTRLTVL.

V is TRBV4-1 and J is TRBJ1-2, with D hard to call. The CDR3 runs 13 residues. Trimming took off 4 bases at V and 3 bases at J, with 9 bases between the two ends. CDR1 and CDR2 (germline): MGHRA, YSYEKL. CDR3 nucleotide sequence: TGCGCCAGCAGCCCGGCGGGGTACTATGGCTACACCTTC. It yields the protein CASSPAGYYGYTF.

The chain recombines TRBV4-3 with TRBJ2-1; D is perhaps TRBD2 (5 bases). V lost 1 base, J lost 5 bases, and 6 bases lay in between. The CDR3 has 13 residues. The germline V gene has CDR1 LGHNA and CDR2 YSLEER. The CDR3 reads CASSQGRNNEQFF. DNA of the CDR3: TGCGCCAGCAGCCAAGGGAGGAACAATGAGCAGTTCTTC.

The chain carries TRBV7-9 and TRBJ2-1, with TRBD1 matching 9 bases. Germline-derived CDR1 and CDR2 are SEHNR and FQNEAQ (reference sequence). The ends lost 4 bases at V and 4 bases at J; junction bases unmatched: 5. This CDR3 is 15 amino acids long. The CDR3 here is CASSSGTGRYNEQFF. The CDR3 DNA sequence: TGTGCCAGCAGCTCCGGGACAGGGAGGTACAATGAGCAGTTCTTC.

The chain carries TRBV27 and TRBJ1-6, with 10 bases lining up with TRBD1. V dropped 2 bases and J dropped 7; count of bases not matched to a gene: 2. The CDR3 spans 15 residues. Germline lookup yields CDR1 MNHEY and CDR2 SMNVEV (reference sequence). CDR3 sequence: CASSLRTGGNSPLHF. CDR3 DNA: TGTGCCAGCAGTTTAAGGACAGGGGGAAATTCACCCCTCCACTTT.